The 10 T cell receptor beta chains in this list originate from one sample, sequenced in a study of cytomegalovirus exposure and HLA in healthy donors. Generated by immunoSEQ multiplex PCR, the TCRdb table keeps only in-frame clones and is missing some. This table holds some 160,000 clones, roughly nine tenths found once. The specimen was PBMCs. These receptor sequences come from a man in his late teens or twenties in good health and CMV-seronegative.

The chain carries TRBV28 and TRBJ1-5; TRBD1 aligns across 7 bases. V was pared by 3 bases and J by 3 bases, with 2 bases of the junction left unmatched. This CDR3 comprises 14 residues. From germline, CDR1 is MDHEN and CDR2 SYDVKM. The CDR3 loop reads CASSFTGDNQPQHF. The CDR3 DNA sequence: TGTGCCAGCAGTTTCACAGGGGACAATCAGCCCCAGCATTTT.

The CDR3 DNA reads TGCGCCAGCAGCCAAGGGGGCCTAGCGGGGTATAAGAGGAGCACAGATACGCAGTATTTT. Amino acids: CASSQGGLAGYKRSTDTQYF. J is TRBJ2-3 and V is TRBV4-3; TRBD2 agrees at 9 bases. The CDR3 contains 20 residues. V lost 1 base and J lost 0; bases outside the gene matches: 14. Germline V gene sequence: CDR1 LGHNA, CDR2 YSLEER.

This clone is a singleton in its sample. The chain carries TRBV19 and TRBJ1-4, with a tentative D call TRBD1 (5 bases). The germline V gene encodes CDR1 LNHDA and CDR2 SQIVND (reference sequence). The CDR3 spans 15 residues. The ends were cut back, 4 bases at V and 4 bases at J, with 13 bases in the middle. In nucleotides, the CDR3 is TGTGCCAGTAGTAACGGATGGGACTTTAATGAAAAACTGTTTTTT. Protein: CASSNGWDFNEKLFF.

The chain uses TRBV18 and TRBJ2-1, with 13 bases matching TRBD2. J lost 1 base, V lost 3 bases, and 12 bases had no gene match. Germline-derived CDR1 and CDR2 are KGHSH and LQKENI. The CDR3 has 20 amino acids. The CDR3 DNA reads TGTGCCAGCTCACCTTCCCAGGGACTAGCGGGGCCAAGGTCCTACAATGAGCAGTTCTTC. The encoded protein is CASSPSQGLAGPRSYNEQFF.

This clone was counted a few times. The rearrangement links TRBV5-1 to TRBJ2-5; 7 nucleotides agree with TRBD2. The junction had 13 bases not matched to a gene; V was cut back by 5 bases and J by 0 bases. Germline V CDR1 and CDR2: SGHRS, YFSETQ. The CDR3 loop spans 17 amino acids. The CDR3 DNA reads TGCGCCAGCAGTCTAAATCGGAGCGGGGTCAACCAAGAGACCCAGTACTTC. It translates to CASSLNRSGVNQETQYF.

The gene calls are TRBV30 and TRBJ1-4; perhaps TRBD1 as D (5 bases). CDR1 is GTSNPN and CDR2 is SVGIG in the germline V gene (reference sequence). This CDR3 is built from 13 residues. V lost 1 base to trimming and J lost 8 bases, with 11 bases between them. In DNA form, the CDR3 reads TGTGCCTGGAGTGAGGGGTCTGGGGAAAAACTGTTTTTT. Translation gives CAWSEGSGEKLFF.

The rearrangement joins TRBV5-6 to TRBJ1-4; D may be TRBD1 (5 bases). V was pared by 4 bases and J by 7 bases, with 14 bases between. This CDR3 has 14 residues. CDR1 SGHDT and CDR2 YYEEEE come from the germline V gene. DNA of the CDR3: TGTGCCAGCAGCCCTCAGGGTATGGGTGAAAAACTGTTTTTT. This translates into CASSPQGMGEKLFF.

The CDR3 nucleotides read TGTGCCTGGAGTGTATCGGCAGGGGAAAAATACGAGCAGTACTTC. This codes for CAWSVSAGEKYEQYF. The rearrangement uses TRBV30 and TRBJ2-7; D might be TRBD1 (6 bases). CDR1 and CDR2 (germline): GTSNPN, SVGIG (reference sequence). The CDR3 has 15 amino acids. The V and J ends lost 0 bases and 4 bases respectively, with 16 bases between them.

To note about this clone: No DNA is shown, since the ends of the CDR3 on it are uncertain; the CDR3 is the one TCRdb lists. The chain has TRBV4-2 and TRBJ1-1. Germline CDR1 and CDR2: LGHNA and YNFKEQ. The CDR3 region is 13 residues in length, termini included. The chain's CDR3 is CASSQVVGFGTFF.

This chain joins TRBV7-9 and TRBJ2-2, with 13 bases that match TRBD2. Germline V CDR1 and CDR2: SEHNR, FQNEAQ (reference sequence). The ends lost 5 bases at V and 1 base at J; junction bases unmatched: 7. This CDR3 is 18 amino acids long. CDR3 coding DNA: TGTGCCAGCAGCCCTTGGACTAGCGGGGGCCTGAACACCGGGGAGCTGTTTTTT. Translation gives CASSPWTSGGLNTGELFF.